These T cell receptor beta chains were read from a single sample in a study of glioma-infiltrating T cells after dendritic cell vaccination. Method: immunoSEQ multiplex PCR; TCRdb's copy keeps in-frame clones and lacks some. The table has around 73,000 clones, approximately 80% seen once; the top ten hold approximately 2.3%. Sequenced here: blood, sampled before dendritic cell vaccination. The source is a human donor with glioblastoma. Both conserved end residues are part of each CDR3. The order of the fields is J gene, clone size, CDR3 length, V gene, D gene, CDR3 DNA, CDR3 protein. D genes are given only for firm matches. Rows give clone size only sometimes, using once, few, many, or a class for an expanded clone.

TRBJ1-2,-,13,TRBV30,TRBD1,TGTGCCTGGAGATATACAGGGGCAAATGGCTACACCTTC,CAWRYTGANGYTF
TRBJ2-7,-,15,TRBV5-1,TRBD1,TGCGCCAGCAGCTCACAGGGGGGTCCGGCCTACGAGCAGTACTTC,CASSSQGGPAYEQYF
TRBJ2-3,-,14,TRBV2,TRBD1,TGTGCCAGCAGAACTCCCAGGGGGATAGATACGCAGTATTTT,CASRTPRGIDTQYF
TRBJ2-2,-,16,TRBV5-1,-,TGCGCCAGCAGCTTGGAAGCCCCGGGTGGCACCGGGGAGCTGTTTTTT,CASSLEAPGGTGELFF
TRBJ1-5,few,20,TRBV5-8,TRBD1,TGTGCCAGCAGCTTCAGGGGGTGTGGGCCGATCCCTTATAGCAATCAGCCCCAGCATTTT,CASSFRGCGPIPYSNQPQHF
TRBJ2-3,once,13,TRBV7-8,-,TGTGCCAGCAGCTTAGCTTCCACAAATACGCAGTATTTT,CASSLASTNTQYF
TRBJ1-3,-,14,TRBV19,TRBD1,TGTGCCAGCCGAGACAGGGGGCACGGAAACACCATATATTTT,CASRDRGHGNTIYF
TRBJ2-5,-,16,TRBV5-1,TRBD2,TGCGCCAGCAGCGGCGTAGCGGGGGGTAACCAAGAGACCCAGTACTTC,CASSGVAGGNQETQYF
TRBJ2-3,-,15,TRBV5-1,TRBD2,TGCGCCAGCAGCTTGAAGACTAGCGGCACAGATACGCAGTATTTT,CASSLKTSGTDTQYF
TRBJ1-5,-,14,TRBV5-1,TRBD1,TGCGCCAGCAGCCCCCGACAGGGGAATCAGCCCCAGCATTTT,CASSPRQGNQPQHF
TRBJ2-3,-,15,TRBV9,TRBD2,TGTGCCAGCAGCCTTCGACTAGCGGGAGCAGATACGCAGTATTTT,CASSLRLAGADTQYF
TRBJ2-4,-,17,TRBV30,-,TGTGCCTGGAGTGTTCCCTTTTTCAGGGTAGCCAAAAACATTCAGTACTTC,CAWSVPFFRVAKNIQYF
TRBJ2-7,-,15,TRBV5-4,-,TGTGCCAGCAGCAGGGGGGGACAGGTGTCCTACGAGCAGTACTTC,CASSRGGQVSYEQYF
TRBJ2-7,once,16,TRBV13,-,TGTGCCAGCAGCTCCCACGACCCACAGGACTCCTACGAGCAGTACTTC,CASSSHDPQDSYEQYF
TRBJ2-3,-,13,TRBV15,TRBD2,TGTGCCACCAGCCTAGCGGGAGGTAACACGCAGTATTTT,CATSLAGGNTQYF
TRBJ1-5,-,15,TRBV5-1,-,TGCGCCAGCAGCTCTCTAGGGGCCGAAAATCAGCCCCAGCATTTT,CASSSLGAENQPQHF
TRBJ1-3,once,15,TRBV6-6,-,TGTGCCAGCAGTGACCCGGGAAGGGCTGGAAACACCATATATTTT,CASSDPGRAGNTIYF
TRBJ2-3,-,14,TRBV19,TRBD2,TGTGCCAGTAGTAGCGGGGGACCCACAGATACGCAGTATTTT,CASSSGGPTDTQYF